This T cell receptor (beta chain) was observed in a study of cytomegalovirus exposure and HLA in healthy donors. Study-level points and caveats: According to a later analysis, most TCR beta chains associated with CMV appeared HLA-restricted. The study had only CMV serostatus as immune exposure information. About 180 TCR beta chains were listed as cytomegalovirus-associated.

A multiplex PCR was run with 60 Vbeta primers and 13 Jbeta primers. TCRdb's table, derived via immunoSEQ multiplex PCR, lists solely in-frame clones and lacks some. This sample's table has some 55,000 clones. V was trimmed by 5 bases and J by 7 bases, leaving 15 bases between them. This CDR3 has 15 residues. Germline V lookup: CDR1 SGHTA, CDR2 FQGNSA. Details on this clone: Its matching antigen is unknown.

All the people who gave samples were healthy bone marrow donors. Sequencing input: PBMCs. The TCR originated in a woman aged 40 to 50 in good health and CMV-seronegative. The chain employs TRBV7-2 and TRBJ1-6; D is perhaps TRBD1 (6 bases). This CDR3 is CASSLSTGGNSPLHF. The CDR3 bases are TGTGCCAGCAGCCTATCGACAGGTGGAAATTCACCCCTCCACTTT.